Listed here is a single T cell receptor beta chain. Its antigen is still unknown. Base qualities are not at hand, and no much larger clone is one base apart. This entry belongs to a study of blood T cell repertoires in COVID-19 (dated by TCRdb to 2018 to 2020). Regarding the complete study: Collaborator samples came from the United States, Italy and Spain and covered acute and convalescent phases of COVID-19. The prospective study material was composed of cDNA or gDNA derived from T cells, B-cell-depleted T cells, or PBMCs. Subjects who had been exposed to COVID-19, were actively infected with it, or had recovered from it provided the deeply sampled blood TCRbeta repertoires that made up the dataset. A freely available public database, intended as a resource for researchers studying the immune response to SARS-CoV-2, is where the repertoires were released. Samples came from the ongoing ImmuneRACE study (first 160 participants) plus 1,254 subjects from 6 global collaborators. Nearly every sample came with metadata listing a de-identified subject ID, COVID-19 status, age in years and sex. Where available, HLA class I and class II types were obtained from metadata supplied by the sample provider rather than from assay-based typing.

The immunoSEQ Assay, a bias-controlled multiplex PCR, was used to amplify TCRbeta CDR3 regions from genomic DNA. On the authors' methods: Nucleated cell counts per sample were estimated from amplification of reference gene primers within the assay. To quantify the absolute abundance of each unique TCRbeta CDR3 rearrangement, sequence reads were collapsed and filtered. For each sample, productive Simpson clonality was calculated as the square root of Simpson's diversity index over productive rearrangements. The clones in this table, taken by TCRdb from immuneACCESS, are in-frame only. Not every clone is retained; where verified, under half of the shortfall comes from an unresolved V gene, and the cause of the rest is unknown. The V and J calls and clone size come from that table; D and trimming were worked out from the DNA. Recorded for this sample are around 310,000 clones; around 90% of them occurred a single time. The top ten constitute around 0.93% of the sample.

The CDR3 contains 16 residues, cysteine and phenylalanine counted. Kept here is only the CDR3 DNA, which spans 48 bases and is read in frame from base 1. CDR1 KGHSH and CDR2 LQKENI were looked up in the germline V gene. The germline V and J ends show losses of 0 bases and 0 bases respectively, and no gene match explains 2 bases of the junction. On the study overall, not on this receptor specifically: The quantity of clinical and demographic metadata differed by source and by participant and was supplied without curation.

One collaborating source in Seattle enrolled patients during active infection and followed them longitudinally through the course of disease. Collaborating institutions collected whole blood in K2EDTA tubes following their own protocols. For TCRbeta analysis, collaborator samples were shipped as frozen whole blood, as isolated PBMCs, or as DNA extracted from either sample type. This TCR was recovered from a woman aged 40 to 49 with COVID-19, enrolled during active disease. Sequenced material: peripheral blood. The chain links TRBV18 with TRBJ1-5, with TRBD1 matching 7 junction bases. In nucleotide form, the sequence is TGTGCCAGCTCACCACCAGGACAGGCTAGCAATCAGCCCCAGCATTTT. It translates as CASSPPGQASNQPQHF.